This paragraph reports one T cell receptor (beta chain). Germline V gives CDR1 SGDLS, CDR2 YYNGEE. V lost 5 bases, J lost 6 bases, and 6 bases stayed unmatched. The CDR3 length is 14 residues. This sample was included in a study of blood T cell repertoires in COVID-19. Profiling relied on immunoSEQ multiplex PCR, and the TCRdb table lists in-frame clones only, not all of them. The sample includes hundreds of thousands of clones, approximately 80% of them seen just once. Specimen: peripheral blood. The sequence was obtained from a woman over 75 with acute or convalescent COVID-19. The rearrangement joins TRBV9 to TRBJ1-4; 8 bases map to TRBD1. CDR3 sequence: CASSQTGAYEKLFF. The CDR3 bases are TGTGCCAGCAGTCAGACAGGGGCTTATGAAAAACTGTTTTTT.